These T cell receptor beta chains were read from a single sample in a study of identical twins. MiXCR was run by TCRdb on the 5' RACE reads, yielding one entry per CDR3 protein. Altogether some 330,000 distinct CDR3 sequences are present, approximately 9.1% being singletons, with the ten largest covering under 10%. Material: naive T cells sorted from blood. The receptors derive from a woman aged 45 to 65 in good health. The CDR3 runs from the conserved cysteine through the conserved F or W. D genes are given only for firm matches. Only some rows state a clone size, as once, few, many or a class for expanded clones.

size	D	J	V	length	CDR3	DNA
NA	NA	TRBJ2-5	TRBV11-3	13	CASSPRLGETQYF	TGTGCCAGCAGCCCGCGTCTTGGGGAGACCCAGTACTTC
NA	NA	TRBJ2-1	TRBV18	20	CASSPGLALRTPSSYNEQFF	TGTGCCAGCTCACCAGGGTTAGCCCTCCGGACCCCAAGCTCCTACAATGAGCAGTTCTTC
NA	NA	TRBJ2-1	TRBV9	14	CASSVAVENNEQFF	TGTGCCAGCAGCGTAGCGGTAGAAAACAATGAGCAGTTCTTC
many	NA	TRBJ2-3	TRBV5-1	16	CASSIPGLQITDTQYF	TGCGCCAGCAGCATACCGGGACTCCAGATTACAGATACGCAGTATTTT
many	NA	TRBJ1-3	TRBV12-3/TRBV12-4	14	CASSTTLSGNTIYF	TGTGCCAGCAGTACCACCCTCTCTGGAAACACCATATATTTT
many	NA	TRBJ2-1	TRBV10-3	16	CAISESTRTINNEQFF	TGTGCCATCAGTGAGTCGACTAGGACGATAAACAATGAGCAGTTCTTC
many	NA	TRBJ1-1	TRBV12-3/TRBV12-4	16	CASSLWAPRGNTEAFF	TGTGCCAGCAGTTTATGGGCACCTCGAGGGAACACTGAAGCTTTCTTT
NA	NA	TRBJ2-3	TRBV3-1	15	CASSHTRSGTDTQYF	TGTGCCAGCAGCCATACGAGGTCCGGCACAGATACGCAGTATTTT
NA	NA	TRBJ2-7	TRBV14	14	CASRGTGATYEQYF	TGTGCCAGCAGAGGAACGGGCGCCACCTACGAGCAGTACTTC
few	NA	TRBJ2-2	TRBV6-1	17	CASSEALGQTNTGELFF	TGTGCCAGCAGTGAAGCATTAGGGCAGACGAACACCGGGGAGCTGTTTTTT
few	NA	TRBJ1-1	TRBV20-1	12	CSARWGFTEAFF	TGCAGTGCTAGATGGGGCTTCACTGAAGCTTTCTTT
few	NA	TRBJ2-3	TRBV7-2	16	CASSLALAEPTDTQYF	TGTGCCAGCAGCTTAGCGTTAGCGGAACCCACAGATACGCAGTATTTT
NA	NA	TRBJ2-3	TRBV11-2	17	CASRRGWEVLSTDTQYF	TGTGCCAGCAGAAGAGGCTGGGAGGTACTTAGCACAGATACGCAGTATTTT
NA	NA	TRBJ2-7	TRBV27	14	CASSITRGMYEQYF	TGTGCCAGCAGTATTACCCGGGGTATGTACGAGCAGTACTTC
many	NA	TRBJ2-1	TRBV24-1	15	CATSDWGGVYNEQFF	TGTGCCACCAGTGATTGGGGTGGGGTTTACAATGAGCAGTTCTTC
few	TRBD2	TRBJ2-1	TRBV2	14	CASRGLAAGNEQFF	TGTGCCAGCAGGGGACTAGCGGCAGGGAATGAGCAGTTCTTC
NA	TRBD2	TRBJ2-1	TRBV5-1	15	CASSSRLAGRVEQFF	TGCGCCAGCAGCTCCCGACTAGCGGGAAGGGTTGAGCAGTTCTTC
NA	NA	TRBJ2-7	TRBV7-9	14	CASSLLPGNYEQYF	TGTGCCAGCAGCTTACTGCCAGGGAACTACGAGCAGTACTTC
few	NA	TRBJ1-6	TRBV27	15	CASSLSAGIRSPLHF	TGTGCCAGCAGTTTATCGGCAGGGATTAGATCACCCCTCCACTTT
few	NA	TRBJ1-5	TRBV3-1	14	CASSQSGYNQPQHF	TGTGCCAGCAGCCAATCAGGGTACAATCAGCCCCAGCATTTT
NA	NA	TRBJ1-3	TRBV7-8	12	CASSNLRDTIYF	TGTGCCAGCAGCAACCTCCGAGACACCATATATTTT
NA	NA	TRBJ2-5	TRBV12-3/TRBV12-4	12	CASSSEVGTQYF	TGTGCCAGCAGTTCGGAGGTCGGGACCCAGTACTTC
many	TRBD2	TRBJ2-2	TRBV12-3/TRBV12-4	16	CASRSRERGSTGELFF	TGTGCCAGCAGGTCAAGGGAGCGGGGGTCCACCGGGGAGCTGTTTTTT
NA	TRBD2	TRBJ2-1	TRBV5-1	17	CASSLGLAGGLLDEQFF	TGCGCCAGCAGCTTGGGGCTAGCGGGAGGGCTCTTGGATGAGCAGTTCTTC
many	TRBD1	TRBJ1-5	TRBV12-3/TRBV12-4	15	CASSPTVGGPQPQHF	TGTGCCAGCAGTCCCACGGTAGGGGGCCCTCAGCCCCAGCATTTT
few	NA	TRBJ2-7	TRBV7-3	13	CASSLRAGREQYF	TGTGCCAGCAGCTTAAGGGCAGGGCGCGAGCAGTACTTC
NA	TRBD2	TRBJ2-2	TRBV19	16	CASKETSGRYIGELFF	TGTGCCAGTAAGGAGACTAGCGGGAGGTATATCGGGGAGCTGTTTTTT
few	NA	TRBJ2-1	TRBV12-3/TRBV12-4	16	CASSPTGSVGFDEQFF	TGTGCCAGCAGCCCTACGGGGTCAGTGGGCTTCGATGAGCAGTTCTTC
NA	NA	TRBJ2-5	TRBV24-1	13	CATQNWDFETQYF	TGTGCCACCCAAAACTGGGATTTTGAGACCCAGTACTTC
NA	NA	TRBJ2-1	TRBV6-5	12	CASSGANRRQFF	TGTGCCAGTTCCGGGGCTAATCGACGGCAGTTCTTC
NA	NA	TRBJ2-2	TRBV10-3	13	CATQYLNTGELFF	TGTGCCACCCAGTATCTTAACACCGGGGAGCTGTTTTTT
few	TRBD1	TRBJ1-5	TRBV2	14	CASSDDRGRQPQHF	TGTGCCAGCAGCGACGACAGGGGACGGCAGCCCCAGCATTTT
NA	TRBD1	TRBJ2-3	TRBV5-1	16	CASSSAGTVRTDTQYF	TGCGCCAGCAGCTCGGCCGGGACAGTAAGAACAGATACGCAGTATTTT
few	NA	TRBJ2-3	TRBV20-1	15	CSARIQGPSTDTQYF	TGCAGTGCTAGGATACAGGGTCCAAGCACAGATACGCAGTATTTT
few	NA	TRBJ1-5	TRBV12-3/TRBV12-4	12	CASSLTQAPQHF	TGTGCCAGCAGTTTAACGCAGGCGCCCCAGCATTTT
NA	NA	TRBJ2-5	TRBV7-9	18	CASSLSLGLTKNQETQYF	TGTGCCAGCAGCTTATCCCTCGGACTAACGAAAAACCAAGAGACCCAGTACTTC
few	TRBD1	TRBJ2-6	TRBV29-1	14	CSVAGGSGANVLTF	TGCAGCGTCGCAGGGGGATCCGGGGCCAACGTCCTGACTTTC
few	NA	TRBJ2-1	TRBV12-3/TRBV12-4	12	CASRVRDNEQFF	TGTGCCAGCAGGGTAAGGGATAATGAGCAGTTCTTC
many	NA	TRBJ2-1	TRBV12-3/TRBV12-4	14	CASLRGSSYNEQFF	TGTGCCAGCCTTAGGGGCAGCTCCTACAATGAGCAGTTCTTC
many	NA	TRBJ2-5	TRBV12-3/TRBV12-4	15	CASSSGDRPGETQYF	TGTGCCAGCAGTTCGGGAGATCGCCCGGGAGAGACCCAGTACTTC
few	TRBD2	TRBJ2-7	TRBV30	16	CAWTARGLAGVYEQYF	TGTGCCTGGACCGCCAGGGGACTAGCGGGAGTGTACGAGCAGTACTTC
NA	NA	TRBJ2-1	TRBV29-1	16	CSVGHNGLSSYNEQFF	TGCAGCGTTGGACATAATGGCCTAAGCTCCTACAATGAGCAGTTCTTC
few	NA	TRBJ2-4	TRBV5-5	16	CASSFFLVGGENIQYF	TGTGCCAGCAGCTTCTTTTTGGTAGGGGGAGAAAACATTCAGTACTTC
NA	TRBD2	TRBJ2-5	TRBV18	16	CASSPLSAGGVETQYF	TGTGCCAGCTCACCATTATCGGCGGGGGGCGTCGAGACCCAGTACTTC
NA	NA	TRBJ2-1	TRBV9	15	CASTPGPSSYNEQFF	TGTGCCAGCACACCGGGACCCAGCTCCTACAATGAGCAGTTCTTC
many	NA	TRBJ2-1	TRBV7-9	11	CASSEGTEQFF	TGTGCCAGCAGCGAAGGGACTGAGCAGTTCTTC
NA	NA	TRBJ1-5	TRBV12-3/TRBV12-4	14	CASTPSLGNQPQHF	TGTGCCAGCACCCCCTCCCTGGGTAATCAGCCCCAGCATTTT
few	TRBD2	TRBJ2-5	TRBV6-2/TRBV6-3	17	CASSENGPAGGQETQYF	TGTGCCAGCAGCGAGAATGGACCAGCGGGAGGCCAAGAGACCCAGTACTTC
NA	NA	TRBJ2-3	TRBV4-1	13	CASSQEPADTQYF	TGCGCCAGCAGCCAAGAACCGGCAGATACGCAGTATTTT
many	NA	TRBJ1-6	TRBV11-3	13	CASSLEGYSPLHF	TGTGCCAGCAGCTTAGAAGGGTATTCACCCCTCCACTTT
NA	TRBD1	TRBJ2-3	TRBV5-1	17	CASSLAPTGTPTDTQYF	TGCGCCAGCAGCTTGGCACCGACAGGGACCCCTACAGATACGCAGTATTTT
many	TRBD1	TRBJ2-1	TRBV29-1	15	CSAHPRDRGYNEQFF	TGCAGCGCGCATCCCCGGGACAGGGGGTACAATGAGCAGTTCTTC
NA	TRBD2	TRBJ2-1	TRBV24-1	15	CATSDLAGDLSEQFF	TGTGCCACCAGTGATTTGGCGGGAGACCTTAGTGAGCAGTTCTTC
NA	NA	TRBJ1-1	TRBV9	13	CASSPGAGTEVFF	TGTGCCAGCAGCCCAGGGGCAGGGACTGAAGTTTTCTTT
NA	NA	TRBJ2-1	TRBV11-2	15	CASSSGTQPTNEQFF	TGTGCCAGCAGCTCCGGGACTCAACCGACCAATGAGCAGTTCTTC
few	NA	TRBJ1-5	TRBV19	12	CATEHSNQPQHF	TGTGCCACTGAGCACAGCAATCAGCCCCAGCATTTT
few	TRBD2	TRBJ2-5	TRBV6-2/TRBV6-3	17	CASSNARLAGTWKTQYF	TGTGCCAGCAGCAATGCGAGACTAGCGGGAACGTGGAAGACCCAGTACTTC
many	NA	TRBJ1-4	TRBV12-3/TRBV12-4	15	CASSLSGRVREKLFF	TGTGCCAGCAGTTTGTCGGGCAGGGTCCGTGAAAAACTGTTTTTT